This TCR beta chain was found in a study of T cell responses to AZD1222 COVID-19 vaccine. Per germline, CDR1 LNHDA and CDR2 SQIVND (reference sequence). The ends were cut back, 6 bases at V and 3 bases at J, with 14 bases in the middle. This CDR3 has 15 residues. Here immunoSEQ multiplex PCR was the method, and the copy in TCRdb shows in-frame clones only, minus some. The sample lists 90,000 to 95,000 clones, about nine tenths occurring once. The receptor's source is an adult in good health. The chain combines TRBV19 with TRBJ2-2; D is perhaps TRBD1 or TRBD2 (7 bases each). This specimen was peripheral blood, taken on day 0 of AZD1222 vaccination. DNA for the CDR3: TGTGCCAGTAGGCCAGGGGGGGAGTACACCGGGGAGCTGTTTTTT. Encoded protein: CASRPGGEYTGELFF.